One and the same sample provided the 26 T cell receptor beta chains below, sequenced in a study of blood T cells in healthy people across ages. A second PCR, run for roughly 6 to 11 cycles, used a sample-barcoded 5' primer plus a J-beta primer mix. TCRdb independently ran MiXCR on the 5' RACE reads; one entry per CDR3 protein. Seen here are around 1.1 million distinct CDR3 sequences, more than 30% observed once, and the top ten hold roughly 13%. The sample consisted of blood. Every receptor here comes from a man aged 18 to 30 in good health.

This clonotype was detected only a few times. The rearrangement uses TRBV9 and TRBJ2-1, with D unresolved. Trimming removed 0 bases at V and 5 bases at J, with 9 bases between. The CDR3 is 14 amino acids. From germline, CDR1 is SGDLS and CDR2 YYNGEE. The DNA for the CDR3 is TGTGCCAGCAGCGTAGAGTGGATCAACAATGAGCAGTTCTTC. Protein product: CASSVEWINNEQFF.

This clonotype was observed a handful of times. The J gene is TRBJ2-7, the V gene TRBV20-1; D unclear. Looked up from germline, CDR1 is DFQATT and CDR2 is SNEGSKA (reference sequence). Trimming removed 5 bases from V and 0 bases from J, with 11 bases in between. CDR3 length: 13 amino acids. CDR3 sequence (DNA): TGCAGTGCTGCCCACTCTACCTCCTACGAGCAGTACTTC. This translates into CSAAHSTSYEQYF.

This clonotype has just a few counts. The rearrangement links TRBV7-3 to TRBJ1-1; D ambiguous. This CDR3 is 17 amino acids long. Trimming took 0 bases from V and 0 from J, leaving 14 bases between them. CDR1 is SGHTA, CDR2 FQGTGA, per germline. This chain's CDR3 is CASSLTWSAVLNTEAFF. For the CDR3, the DNA is TGTGCCAGCAGCTTAACGTGGTCAGCCGTGTTGAACACTGAAGCTTTCTTT.

This clonotype was counted between two and nine times. J is TRBJ2-2 and V is TRBV4-3, with D hard to call. The CDR3 has 15 amino acids. Germline loops: CDR1 LGHNA, CDR2 YSLEER. The V end was cut by 3 bases, the J end by 3 bases, with 11 bases between. CDR3 sequence: CASSQNIKDTGELFF. In DNA, the CDR3 is TGCGCCAGCAGCCAGAACATCAAGGACACCGGGGAGCTGTTTTTT.

This clonotype was counted many times. The genes are TRBV12-3 or TRBV12-4 and TRBJ1-4; D is uncertain. Trimming removed 3 bases from V and 7 bases from J, with 3 bases in between. This CDR3 region has 11 residues. The DNA for the CDR3 is TGTGCCAGCAGTTTGAGTGAAAAACTGTTTTTT. Protein sequence: CASSLSEKLFF.

The J gene is TRBJ2-3, the V gene TRBV6-6; TRBD1 aligns across 7 bases. This CDR3 contains 14 residues. The germline V gene encodes CDR1 MNHNY and CDR2 SVGAGI (reference sequence). V trimming: 2 bases; J trimming: 5 bases; junction bases outside the gene matches: 4. CDR3 DNA: TGTGCCAGCAGTTACGAGGGGGCAGTAGATACGCAGTATTTT. This gives the protein CASSYEGAVDTQYF.

This clonotype has just a few counts. The V and J genes are TRBV6-2 or TRBV6-3 and TRBJ2-3; a possible D gene is TRBD2 (5 bases). The germline V gene encodes CDR1 MNHEY and CDR2 SVGEGT. V was pared by 2 bases and J by 0 bases, with 21 bases between. The CDR3 loop spans 19 amino acids. CDR3 protein: CASSYDRRTVRPSTDTQYF. In DNA, the CDR3 is TGTGCCAGCAGTTACGACCGACGGACTGTGCGGCCTAGCACAGATACGCAGTATTTT.

J is TRBJ1-1 and V is TRBV11-2, with TRBD1 matching over 8 bases. This CDR3 has 16 residues. Trimming took 3 bases from V and 4 from J; bases not matched to a gene: 10. Looked up from germline, CDR1 is SGHAT and CDR2 is FQNNGV. The CDR3 is CASSFITGGRGTEAFF. In DNA form, the CDR3 reads TGTGCCAGCAGCTTCATTACAGGGGGGCGGGGCACTGAAGCTTTCTTT.

A few counts support this clonotype. V usage is TRBV29-1 and J usage is TRBJ2-5; possibly TRBD2 for D (6 bases). Germline CDR1 SQVTM, CDR2 ANQGSEA. The length of the CDR3 is 12 residues. V lost 0 bases and J 5 bases, leaving 7 bases between the germline ends. For the CDR3, the DNA is TGCAGCGTTGAAGATGGGGGGGAGACCCAGTACTTC. Protein product: CSVEDGGETQYF.

The chain links TRBV20-1 to TRBJ1-2; 10 nucleotides match TRBD1. The CDR3 runs 14 residues. Germline-derived CDR1 and CDR2 are DFQATT and SNEGSKA (reference sequence). V shed 0 bases, J shed 8 bases, and the junction held 6 bases outside the gene matches. The CDR3 sequence: CSARERQGAGGYTF. Written as DNA, the CDR3 is TGCAGTGCTAGAGAGCGACAGGGGGCAGGGGGCTACACCTTC.

The chain recombines TRBV30 with TRBJ1-2; D remains ambiguous. Looked up from germline, CDR1 is GTSNPN and CDR2 is SVGIG (reference sequence). The CDR3 sequence is 14 residues long. The germline V and J ends were trimmed by 0 bases and 4 bases, with 12 bases remaining between them. In DNA form, the CDR3 reads TGTGCCTGGAGTGTACCTCCCCGCGGCTATGGCTACACCTTC. This codes for CAWSVPPRGYGYTF.

The chain combines TRBV6-1 with TRBJ2-1; possibly TRBD2 for D (5 bases). The V gene lost 8 bases and the J gene lost 1 base, with 15 bases spanning the gap. In germline, CDR1 is MNHNS, CDR2 SASEGT. The CDR3 spans 15 residues. CDR3 coding DNA: TGTGCCAGCGACAAAGCCGGGAAATCCTACAATGAGCAGTTCTTC. As protein: CASDKAGKSYNEQFF.

V and J are TRBV4-2 and TRBJ1-6; 9 nucleotides match TRBD1. Germline loops: CDR1 LGHNA, CDR2 YNFKEQ. Trimming removed 5 bases from V and 9 bases from J; junction bases left unmatched: 11. The CDR3 covers 16 residues. The chain's CDR3 is CASSYASGTGSSPLHF. The CDR3 DNA reads as TGTGCCAGCAGCTACGCTTCCGGGACAGGGAGTTCACCCCTCCACTTT.

On this clonotype: Germline is not matched at one junction end, which may reflect a read error. The CDR3 protein is CASSFPSLGSYELYF. CDR3 DNA sequence: TGCGCCAGCAGCTTTCCCAGCCTCGGGTCCTACGAGCTGTACTTC. The gene calls are TRBV7-9 and TRBJ2-7; D ambiguous. The CDR3 runs 15 residues. CDR1 is SEHNR and CDR2 is FQNEAQ in the germline V gene (reference sequence).

V gene TRBV6-5 combines with J gene TRBJ1-3; D gene uncertain. This CDR3 has 16 residues. Germline assignment: CDR1 MNHEY and CDR2 SVGAGI. With 5 bases removed from V and 0 bases from J, the gap between germline ends came to 14 bases. CDR3 bases: TGTGCCAGCAGTCAACTCGGGCCTTACTCTGGAAACACCATATATTTT. Its translation is CASSQLGPYSGNTIYF.

On this clonotype itself: Since a much larger clone is just one base distant, this may be a read error. The chain employs TRBV9 and TRBJ2-5, with a possible D match to TRBD2 (6 bases). CDR3 length: 14 amino acids. Germline CDR1 reads SGDLS; CDR2 reads YYNGEE. CDR3 in amino acids: CAGSVAGLQETQYF. The DNA for the CDR3 is TGTGCCGGCAGCGTAGCCGGACTACAAGAGACCCAGTACTTC.

The rearrangement links TRBV4-2 to TRBJ2-3, with D perhaps matching TRBD2 (6 bases). V shed 4 bases and J shed 4 bases, with 18 bases lying between them. CDR3 length: 16 residues. The germline V gene encodes CDR1 LGHNA and CDR2 YNFKEQ. The CDR3: CASSPRDSGTADTQYF. The CDR3 coding sequence is TGTGCCAGCAGCCCTCGGGATAGCGGCACCGCAGATACGCAGTATTTT.

This clonotype turned up a few times. The chain couples TRBV5-1 to TRBJ1-4; D is unclear. Germline V gene data show CDR1 as SGHRS and CDR2 as YFSETQ. V lost 4 bases and J 1 base, leaving 11 bases between the germline ends. This CDR3 comprises 15 residues. In DNA form, the CDR3 reads TGCGCCAGCAGCGCCCGACCCGTAACTAATGAAAAACTGTTTTTT. Amino acids: CASSARPVTNEKLFF.

The table lists this clonotype with a count of one. The CDR3: CASSYLPGDLGYTF. CDR3 bases: TGTGCCAGCAGTTACTTGCCGGGTGACTTAGGCTACACCTTC. The V gene is TRBV6-6, the J gene TRBJ1-2, with no clear D. Germline assignment: CDR1 MNHNY and CDR2 SVGAGI (reference sequence). V gave up 1 base and J gave up 8 bases, with 14 bases separating them. The CDR3 is 14 amino acids.

The sample holds a few counts of this clonotype. The rearrangement links TRBV6-2 or TRBV6-3 to TRBJ1-5; D is uncertain. The CDR3 covers 13 residues. The germline V gene encodes CDR1 MNHEY and CDR2 SVGEGT. V lost 6 bases and J 5 bases, leaving 11 bases between the germline ends. CDR3 loop: CASSPSTHQPQHF. Written as DNA, the CDR3 is TGTGCCAGCAGCCCATCGACCCATCAGCCCCAGCATTTT.

Only a few counts were recorded for this clonotype. The rearrangement joins TRBV5-1 to TRBJ1-2, with D unresolved. Germline V lookup: CDR1 SGHRS, CDR2 YFSETQ. Between the trimmed V and J ends, which lost 0 bases and 5 bases, there was a span of 5 bases. CDR3 length: 12 residues. The DNA for the CDR3 is TGCGCCAGCAGCTTGGACCAGTATGGCTACACCTTC. This encodes CASSLDQYGYTF.

The V gene is TRBV4-3, the J gene TRBJ2-5, with TRBD2 identical over 7 bases. The germline V gene encodes CDR1 LGHNA and CDR2 YSLEER. V shed 2 bases, J shed 4 bases, and the junction held 10 bases outside the gene matches. The CDR3 contains 16 residues. CDR3 nucleotide sequence: TGCGCCAGCAGCCAATACTTCGCGCCGGGGGGAGAGACCCAGTACTTC. It codes for CASSQYFAPGGETQYF.

The chain recombines TRBV7-9 with TRBJ2-3; 7 bases match TRBD1. Germline V gives CDR1 SEHNR, CDR2 FQNEAQ (reference sequence). CDR3 length: 16 residues. Unmatched junction bases numbered 8, after V lost 1 base and J lost 4 bases. The CDR3 nucleotides are TGTGCCAGCAGCTTAGGCGGAGACAGGGTCGCAGATACGCAGTATTTT. Protein product: CASSLGGDRVADTQYF.

The chain employs TRBV7-9 and TRBJ2-1, with 8 positions matching TRBD2. Germline CDR1 is SEHNR and CDR2 is FQNEAQ (reference sequence). J lost 0 bases, V lost 4 bases, and 8 bases had no gene match. The CDR3 has 17 amino acids. In DNA form, the CDR3 reads TGTGCCAGCAGCTCCTGGCGGGGGGTGAGCTCCTACAATGAGCAGTTCTTC. As protein: CASSSWRGVSSYNEQFF.

This clonotype was counted between two and nine times. The rearrangement links TRBV4-1 to TRBJ2-3; the match to TRBD1 covers 8 bases. J was trimmed by 8 bases and V by 3 bases; bases with no gene match: 16. The length of the CDR3 is 17 residues. Germline assignment: CDR1 MGHRA and CDR2 YSYEKL. The CDR3, as DNA: TGCGCCAGCAGCCATTCACCCGGACAGGGCAAACGTGTTACGCAGTATTTT. Translation gives CASSHSPGQGKRVTQYF.

The rearrangement links TRBV5-1 to TRBJ2-1; 9 bases map to TRBD2. V shed 4 bases, J shed 0 bases, and the junction held 11 bases outside the gene matches. CDR1 and CDR2 (germline): SGHRS, YFSETQ. The CDR3 is 18 amino acids. CDR3 bases: TGCGCCAGCAGCCACATAGCGGGGGCCCGGAGCTCCTACAATGAGCAGTTCTTC. It encodes CASSHIAGARSSYNEQFF.